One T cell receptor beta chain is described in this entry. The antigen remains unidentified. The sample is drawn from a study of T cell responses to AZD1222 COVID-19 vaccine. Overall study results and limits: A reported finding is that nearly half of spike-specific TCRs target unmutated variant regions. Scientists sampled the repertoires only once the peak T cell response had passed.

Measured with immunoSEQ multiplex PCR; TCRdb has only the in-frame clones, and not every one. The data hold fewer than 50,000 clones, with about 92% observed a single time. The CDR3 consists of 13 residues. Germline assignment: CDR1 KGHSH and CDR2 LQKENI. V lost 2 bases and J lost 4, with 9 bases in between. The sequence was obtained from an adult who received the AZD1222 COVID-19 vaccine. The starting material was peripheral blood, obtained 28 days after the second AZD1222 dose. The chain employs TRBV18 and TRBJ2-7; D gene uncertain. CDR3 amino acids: CASSPGNFYEQYF. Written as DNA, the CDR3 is TGTGCCAGCTCACCAGGTAACTTTTACGAGCAGTACTTC.